Listed below are T cell receptor delta chains from one sample, sequenced in a study of gamma-delta chains in newborns, infants, children. TCRdb re-called the reads using CATT. The table has 5,500 to 7,500 delta-chain clones, 2.1% seen once. Sequencing was done on a sample of blood. The receptors were gathered from a child who was a newborn, infant or young child, either healthy, febrile or measles-vaccinated (not recorded which). Each CDR3 is given with its conserved first and last residue. The D gene is left open where the match is weak. Size is stated for part of the rows, as once, few or many counts, or as a class when the clone is expanded.

j_gene	abundance	v_gene	d_gene	CDR3nt	CDR3aa
TRDJ3	medium-sized	TRDV2	TRDD3	TGTGCCTGTGACACCGTGGGGGATGTCTCCTGGGACACCCGACAGATGTTTTTC	CACDTVGDVSWDTRQMFF
TRDJ3	NA	TRDV2	TRDD3	TGTGCCTGTGGCACCCTACTGGGGGATAGCTCCTGGGACACCCGGCAGATGTTTTTC	CACGTLLGDSSWDTRQMFF
TRDJ3	NA	TRDV2	TRDD3	TGTGCCTGTGACACTGGGGGATCCCGGATCTCCTGGGACACCCGACAGATGTTTTTC	CACDTGGSRISWDTRQMFF
TRDJ3	medium-sized	TRDV2	NA	TGTGCCTGTGACGCTTGGGGGGGTAGCTCCTGGGACACCCGACAGATGTTTTTC	CACDAWGGSSWDTRQMFF
TRDJ3	NA	TRDV2	TRDD3	TGTGCCTGTGACCCCGTACTGGGGGATACGCCACTCACCTGGGACACCCGACAGATGTTTTTC	CACDPVLGDTPLTWDTRQMFF
TRDJ3	medium-sized	TRDV2	TRDD3	TGTGCCTGTGACACCTGGGGGACGAGAAGTTCCTGGGACACCCGACAGATGTTTTTC	CACDTWGTRSSWDTRQMFF
TRDJ3	medium-sized	TRDV2	TRDD3	TGTGCCTGTGACATACTGGGGGATACAGGCTCCTGGGACACCCGACAGATGTTTTTC	CACDILGDTGSWDTRQMFF
TRDJ1	NA	TRAV29/DV5	TRDD3	TGTGCCGCAAGCGGTGATGGGGGATACACCGATCAACTCATCTTT	CAASGDGGYTDQLIF
TRDJ1	large	TRDV2	TRDD3	TGTGCCTGTGACTCCGTGGCTGTGCTACCCGGGGGATGGAGGACCGATAAACTCATCTTT	CACDSVAVLPGGWRTDKLIF
TRDJ1	medium-sized	TRDV2	TRDD3	TGTGCCCGCTCTATTCCTATTCCGGGGGATACGTCCGATAAACTCATCTTT	CARSIPIPGDTSDKLIF
TRDJ3	medium-sized	TRDV2	NA	TGTGCCTGTGACACCGGCTGGGGAAGCTCCTGGGACACCCGACAGATGTTTTTC	CACDTGWGSSWDTRQMFF
TRDJ3	few	TRDV3	TRDD3	TGTGCCTTTAGCCGCTTGGATCCTTATACTGGGGGACGCTCCTGGGACACCCGGCAGATGTTTTTC	CAFSRLDPYTGGRSWDTRQMFF
TRDJ3	medium-sized	TRDV2	TRDD3	TGTGCCTGTGACACCGTGGGGGACAGCTCCTGGGACACCCGACAGATGTTTTTC	CACDTVGDSSWDTRQMFF
TRDJ3	NA	TRDV2	TRDD3	TGTGCCTGTGACAGTACTGGGGCGAGGGTCTCCTGGGACACCCGACAGATGTTTTTC	CACDSTGARVSWDTRQMFF
TRDJ3	few	TRDV2	NA	TGTGCCTGTGACACAGTAGGGGCTATCCCCTGGGACACCCGACAGATGTTTTTC	CACDTVGAIPWDTRQMFF
TRDJ1	NA	TRDV2	NA	TGCGCCTGTGACACCACCGATACACTCATCTTT	CACDTTDTLIF
TRDJ3	few	TRDV2	TRDD3	TGTGCCTGCGACACCTGGGGGCTACAGGCCTCCTGGGACACCCGACAGATGTTTTTC	CACDTWGLQASWDTRQMFF
TRDJ3	medium-sized	TRDV2	TRDD3	TGTGCCTGTGACACGGTAATGGGGGATAGCTCCTGGGACACCCGACAGATGTTTTTC	CACDTVMGDSSWDTRQMFF
TRDJ3	medium-sized	TRDV2	TRDD3	TGTGCCTGTGACGTACTGGGGGATACGAGCTGGGACACCCGACAGATGTTTTTC	CACDVLGDTSWDTRQMFF
TRDJ1	many	TRDV1	TRDD3	TGTGCTCTTGGGTTTACTGGGGGACGGTTACACACCGATAAACTCATCTTT	CALGFTGGRLHTDKLIF
TRDJ3	few	TRDV2	NA	TGTGCCTGTGACACCGAGGGATTCGCCTGGGACACCCGACAGATGTTTTTC	CACDTEGFAWDTRQMFF
TRDJ3	few	TRDV1	TRDD3	TGTGCTCTTGGGGAACTAGGGCCTAGCGCCGGTCCTGGGGGATACGCAGCCTCCTGGGACACCCGACAGATGTTTTTC	CALGELGPSAGPGGYAASWDTRQMFF
TRDJ1	few	TRDV1	NA	TGTGCTCTTGGGGATCCGACTACCCCCTACACCGATAAACTCATCTTT	CALGDPTTPYTDKLIF
TRDJ1	medium-sized	TRDV2	NA	TGTGCCTGTGACACCGGGCGGGGGTTAAGTAAACTCATCTTT	CACDTGRGLSKLIF